The rows below give T cell receptor beta chains drawn from one sample of a study of T cell repertoires in cytomegalovirus infection. TCRdb reanalysed the reads using MiXCR and keeps one entry per CDR3 protein. The sample includes about 600,000 distinct CDR3 sequences, roughly a quarter of them seen just once. Sequenced material: CD8+ T cells from PBMCs. These receptors were obtained from a human donor in good health (CMV status not recorded). Some clones in this sample may be carry-over from other donors' samples. Each CDR3 is given with its conserved first and last residue. Each record gives: CDR3 protein, CDR3 DNA, D gene, J gene, clone size, V gene. A D gene is named only where the DNA matches it firmly. Clone size is not always given. Where it is, it says once, few, many or a class for expanded clones.

cdr3_aa: CASSSWTEENIQYF; cdr3_nt: TGTGCCAGCAGTTCCTGGACAGAGGAAAACATTCAGTACTTC; d_call: -; j_call: TRBJ2-4; clone_size: many; v_call: TRBV12-3/TRBV12-4
cdr3_aa: CASSLRPRDLQETQYF; cdr3_nt: TGTGCCAGCAGCTTAAGACCACGGGACTTACAAGAGACCCAGTACTTC; d_call: -; j_call: TRBJ2-5; clone_size: -; v_call: TRBV11-2
cdr3_aa: CASNLGDGSQETQYF; cdr3_nt: TGTGCCAGCAATCTTGGGGACGGATCCCAAGAGACCCAGTACTTC; d_call: -; j_call: TRBJ2-5; clone_size: few; v_call: TRBV6-1
cdr3_aa: CASSPRGAYSGANVLTF; cdr3_nt: TGTGCCAGCAGTCCACGAGGGGCTTACTCTGGGGCCAACGTCCTGACTTTC; d_call: -; j_call: TRBJ2-6; clone_size: few; v_call: TRBV28
cdr3_aa: CASSIYGGTEAFF; cdr3_nt: TGTGCCAGTAGTATATATGGCGGCACTGAAGCTTTCTTT; d_call: -; j_call: TRBJ1-1; clone_size: few; v_call: TRBV19
cdr3_aa: CAIRSGTQETQYF; cdr3_nt: TGTGCCATCAGGTCCGGGACTCAAGAGACCCAGTACTTC; d_call: -; j_call: TRBJ2-5; clone_size: many; v_call: TRBV10-3
cdr3_aa: CASSPPRVTEAFF; cdr3_nt: TGTGCCAGCTCACCACCTAGGGTTACTGAAGCTTTCTTT; d_call: -; j_call: TRBJ1-1; clone_size: -; v_call: TRBV18
cdr3_aa: CASFGGGDSYNEQFF; cdr3_nt: TGCGCCAGCTTCGGGGGGGGGGACTCCTACAATGAGCAGTTCTTC; d_call: TRBD2; j_call: TRBJ2-1; clone_size: -; v_call: TRBV5-1
cdr3_aa: CASSLEGVVFGQGWQPQHF; cdr3_nt: TGTGCCAGCAGCTTAGAAGGGGTCGTTTTTGGACAGGGCTGGCAGCCCCAGCATTTT; d_call: TRBD1; j_call: TRBJ1-5; clone_size: many; v_call: TRBV7-6
cdr3_aa: CASSDRFSGALYNEQFF; cdr3_nt: TGTGCCAGCAGCGACAGATTTAGCGGGGCCCTTTACAATGAGCAGTTCTTC; d_call: TRBD2; j_call: TRBJ2-1; clone_size: few; v_call: TRBV7-2
cdr3_aa: CASSFIERGSTDTQYF; cdr3_nt: TGTGCCAGCAGCTTTATCGAGCGGGGGAGCACAGATACGCAGTATTTT; d_call: TRBD2; j_call: TRBJ2-3; clone_size: -; v_call: TRBV7-6
cdr3_aa: CASSGRREIYTEAFF; cdr3_nt: TGTGCCAGCAGCGGTCGCAGGGAAATATACACTGAAGCTTTCTTT; d_call: -; j_call: TRBJ1-1; clone_size: many; v_call: TRBV7-8
cdr3_aa: CASRTGTGFSPLHF; cdr3_nt: TGTGCCAGCAGAACCGGGACAGGGTTTTCACCCCTCCACTTT; d_call: TRBD1; j_call: TRBJ1-6; clone_size: -; v_call: TRBV2
cdr3_aa: CASSANSGQQETQYF; cdr3_nt: TGTGCCAGCAGTGCAAACTCGGGACAGCAAGAGACCCAGTACTTC; d_call: TRBD1; j_call: TRBJ2-5; clone_size: few; v_call: TRBV6-5
cdr3_aa: CASSPGQSTGELFF; cdr3_nt: TGCGCCAGCAGCCCGGGACAGTCCACCGGGGAGCTGTTTTTT; d_call: TRBD1; j_call: TRBJ2-2; clone_size: -; v_call: TRBV4-3
cdr3_aa: CSARYQGTGQVYEQYF; cdr3_nt: TGCAGTGCTAGATACCAAGGGACAGGGCAAGTCTACGAGCAGTACTTC; d_call: TRBD1; j_call: TRBJ2-7; clone_size: -; v_call: TRBV20-1
cdr3_aa: CASRTKETQYF; cdr3_nt: TGTGCCAGCAGGACAAAGGAGACCCAGTACTTC; d_call: -; j_call: TRBJ2-5; clone_size: few; v_call: TRBV6-2/TRBV6-3
cdr3_aa: CSAGAGNTDTQYF; cdr3_nt: TGCAGTGCTGGAGCGGGAAACACAGATACGCAGTATTTT; d_call: TRBD2; j_call: TRBJ2-3; clone_size: once; v_call: TRBV20-1
cdr3_aa: CASSYKAGGPDTQYF; cdr3_nt: TGTGCCAGCAGCTACAAGGCGGGGGGGCCAGATACGCAGTATTTT; d_call: TRBD2; j_call: TRBJ2-3; clone_size: -; v_call: TRBV6-2/TRBV6-3
cdr3_aa: CASRQIAGGARETQYF; cdr3_nt: TGTGCCAGCAGACAAATAGCGGGGGGGGCGAGAGAGACCCAGTACTTC; d_call: TRBD2; j_call: TRBJ2-5; clone_size: many; v_call: TRBV7-6
cdr3_aa: CASSSRREPQHF; cdr3_nt: TGTGCCAGCAGCTCACGCCGGGAGCCCCAGCATTTT; d_call: -; j_call: TRBJ1-5; clone_size: few; v_call: TRBV7-9
cdr3_aa: CASSPGRGARDTQYF; cdr3_nt: TGTGCCAGCAGCCCAGGCAGGGGAGCTAGGGATACGCAGTATTTT; d_call: -; j_call: TRBJ2-3; clone_size: many; v_call: TRBV7-2
cdr3_aa: CASSLAGGRAQYF; cdr3_nt: TGTGCCAGCAGCTTGGCAGGGGGCAGGGCCCAGTACTTC; d_call: TRBD1; j_call: TRBJ2-5; clone_size: few; v_call: TRBV7-6
cdr3_aa: CSVRTGESQETQYF; cdr3_nt: TGCAGCGTCAGGACAGGGGAATCCCAAGAGACCCAGTACTTC; d_call: TRBD1; j_call: TRBJ2-5; clone_size: -; v_call: TRBV29-1
cdr3_aa: CASSPGQGSGDTQYF; cdr3_nt: TGTGCCAGCAGCCCGGGACAGGGGTCCGGAGATACGCAGTATTTT; d_call: TRBD1; j_call: TRBJ2-3; clone_size: many; v_call: TRBV7-2
cdr3_aa: CASSNGVGNTIYF; cdr3_nt: TGTGCCAGCAGCAACGGCGTTGGAAACACCATATATTTT; d_call: -; j_call: TRBJ1-3; clone_size: few; v_call: TRBV7-6
cdr3_aa: CSASGAAYGYTF; cdr3_nt: TGCAGTGCTAGTGGGGCCGCCTATGGCTACACCTTC; d_call: -; j_call: TRBJ1-2; clone_size: few; v_call: TRBV20-1
cdr3_aa: CASSSFDGYITDTQYF; cdr3_nt: TGTGCCAGCAGTTCCTTCGACGGATACATCACAGATACGCAGTATTTT; d_call: -; j_call: TRBJ2-3; clone_size: -; v_call: TRBV6-2/TRBV6-3
cdr3_aa: CAISVTDDGYTF; cdr3_nt: TGTGCCATCAGTGTGACAGACGATGGCTACACCTTC; d_call: -; j_call: TRBJ1-2; clone_size: few; v_call: TRBV10-3
cdr3_aa: CSAPDDHTSYGYTF; cdr3_nt: TGCAGTGCCCCCGACGATCACACGTCCTATGGCTACACCTTC; d_call: -; j_call: TRBJ1-2; clone_size: few; v_call: TRBV20-1
cdr3_aa: CASSFMVPEQFF; cdr3_nt: TGTGCCAGCAGCTTTATGGTCCCTGAGCAGTTCTTC; d_call: -; j_call: TRBJ2-1; clone_size: -; v_call: TRBV5-5
cdr3_aa: CASRPGTGIGYTF; cdr3_nt: TGTGCCAGCAGACCTGGGACAGGAATCGGCTACACCTTC; d_call: TRBD1; j_call: TRBJ1-2; clone_size: few; v_call: TRBV7-9
cdr3_aa: CASSSPTDFLTDTQYF; cdr3_nt: TGTGCCAGCAGTTCGCCGACAGACTTTCTCACAGATACGCAGTATTTT; d_call: -; j_call: TRBJ2-3; clone_size: -; v_call: TRBV27
cdr3_aa: CASRPGVSYNEQFF; cdr3_nt: TGTGCCAGCAGACCAGGGGTTTCCTACAATGAGCAGTTCTTC; d_call: -; j_call: TRBJ2-1; clone_size: many; v_call: TRBV12-3/TRBV12-4
cdr3_aa: CASSLDPGYSGANVLTF; cdr3_nt: TGTGCCAGCAGCTTAGATCCAGGGTACTCCGGGGCCAACGTCCTGACTTTC; d_call: -; j_call: TRBJ2-6; clone_size: many; v_call: TRBV7-2
cdr3_aa: CSVENMGVNTEAFF; cdr3_nt: TGCAGCGTTGAAAATATGGGTGTGAACACTGAAGCTTTCTTT; d_call: -; j_call: TRBJ1-1; clone_size: -; v_call: TRBV29-1